This TCR beta chain was recovered during a study of blood T cells in healthy people across ages. General study findings and limits: Aged donors had fewer naive CD4+ cells and lower diversity than long-lived donors.

The sample providers were healthy Caucasian people from Russia, aged about 6 to 95. Peripheral blood samples of 9.5 to 10 milliliters were drawn from each donor. The CDR3 runs to 13 residues. V trimming: 10 bases; J trimming: 5 bases; junction bases outside the gene matches: 8. CDR1 and CDR2 (germline): SEHNR, FQNEAQ (reference sequence). The second PCR ran roughly 7 to 12 cycles with a sample-barcoded 5' primer and J-beta primers. TCRdb re-derived calls from the 5' RACE reads in MiXCR, one entry per CDR3 protein. The table has 600,000 to 800,000 distinct CDR3 sequences, about 51% seen once. On this clonotype: What it recognizes is unknown.

The sample consisted of blood. This TCR came from a woman at least 80 years old in good health. This rearrangement joins TRBV7-9 to TRBJ2-1; 7 bases are shared with TRBD1. In DNA form, the CDR3 reads TGTGCCACCCGGGGACAGCAGAACAATGAGCAGTTCTTC. Translating it yields CATRGQQNNEQFF.